Each of the 27 T cell receptor beta chains below was sequenced from the same sample in a study of blood T cell repertoires in COVID-19 (TCRdb year 2020). Library preparation was by the immunoSEQ multiplex PCR assay. The table comes from immuneACCESS by way of TCRdb, which keeps in-frame sequences with V and J called. Part of the clones is missing from these tables; in studies checked, under half for an unresolved V gene and the rest for unknown reasons. The sample has some 490,000 clones on record, roughly nine tenths of them singletons. The top ten clones comprise 7% to 10% of the sample. Source material: PBMCs or T cells enriched from blood (not recorded which). Every receptor here comes from a woman in her sixties who had recovered from COVID-19.

The rearrangement links TRBV19 to TRBJ2-2; 7 bases match TRBD1. Germline CDR1 LNHDA, CDR2 SQIVND (reference sequence). The CDR3 spans 16 residues. J gave up 0 bases and V 6 bases, and 7 bases lay outside the gene matches. The CDR3 loop reads CASRVPGQPNTGELFF. Here the CDR3 DNA reads TGTGCCAGTAGGGTACCGGGACAGCCGAACACCGGGGAGCTGTTTTTT.

This clone was counted once. The chain combines TRBV6-5 with TRBJ1-6, with unresolved D. This CDR3 has 14 amino acids. Trimming stripped 0 bases from V and 6 bases from J, with 6 bases between. Germline-derived CDR1 and CDR2 are MNHEY and SVGAGI. CDR3 residues: CASSYSYSNSPLHF. As DNA, the CDR3 is TGTGCCAGCAGTTACTCGTACAGTAATTCACCCCTCCACTTT.

The genes are TRBV5-4 and TRBJ2-3; TRBD2 might be the D (7 bases). Germline CDR1 SGHNT, CDR2 YYREEE (reference sequence). Trimming took off 3 bases at V and 4 bases at J, with 21 bases between the two ends. The CDR3 extends over 17 amino acids. The CDR3 DNA follows: TGTGCCAGCAGCTCCCAAGTGGGGGGGGCCGATGCAGATACGCAGTATTTT. This encodes CASSSQVGGADADTQYF.

The V and J genes are TRBV5-1 and TRBJ1-1; weak D call: TRBD1 (6 bases). The V end lost 1 base, the J end lost 1 base, and 11 bases lay between the germline ends. The CDR3 totals 15 residues. CDR1 SGHRS and CDR2 YFSETQ come from the germline V gene. This chain's CDR3 is CASSLRGNANTEAFF. The CDR3 DNA follows: TGCGCCAGCAGCTTGAGGGGGAATGCGAACACTGAAGCTTTCTTT.

This clone was picked up one time. V usage is TRBV7-9 and J usage is TRBJ2-7; TRBD2 matches 11 bases. Trimming at V came to 0 bases and at J to 6 bases, leaving 4 bases not matched to a gene. Germline V gene sequence: CDR1 SEHNR, CDR2 FQNEAQ (reference sequence). The CDR3 runs 15 residues. This chain's CDR3 is CASSLASGGASEQYF. The DNA for the CDR3 is TGTGCCAGCAGCTTAGCTAGCGGGGGGGCGTCCGAGCAGTACTTC. Drawing the rest from reference TRBV7-9 and TRBJ2-7, the complete variable domain is DTGVSQNPRHKITKRGQNVTFRCDPISEHNRLYWYRQTLGQGPEFLTYFQNEAQLEKSRLLSDRFSAERPKGSFSTLEIQRTEQGDSAMYLCASSLASGGASEQYFGPGTRLTVT.

The CDR3 DNA reads as TGTGCCAGCAGTTTAACAGGGGGCTATAACACTGAAGCTTTCTTT. It yields the protein CASSLTGGYNTEAFF. This sequence joins TRBV27 and TRBJ1-1; 9 nucleotides match TRBD1. CDR1 is MNHEY, CDR2 SMNVEV, per germline (reference sequence). V gave up 2 bases and J gave up 2 bases; unmatched junction bases: 3. The CDR3 runs to 15 residues.

The chain is built from TRBV6-1 and TRBJ1-4, with D possibly matching TRBD1 (6 bases). The V end lost 2 bases, the J end lost 7 bases, and 20 bases lay between the germline ends. Germline CDR1 MNHNS, CDR2 SASEGT. This CDR3 region has 17 residues. The CDR3 region has the DNA TGTGCCAGCAGTGAAAAAACGGCGATGCGAGGGGGTGAAAAACTGTTTTTT. Translation gives CASSEKTAMRGGEKLFF.

The rearrangement uses TRBV5-6 and TRBJ2-7; 8 bases are a match to TRBD1. V lost 4 bases, J lost 2 bases, and 8 bases stayed unmatched. This CDR3 region has 15 residues. CDR1 is SGHDT and CDR2 is YYEEEE in the germline V gene. The DNA for the CDR3 is TGTGCCAGCAGCCACGGGACAGGTGGAACCTACGAGCAGTACGTC. This sequence encodes CASSHGTGGTYEQYV.

This chain connects TRBV10-3 to TRBJ2-7; D may be TRBD1 (6 bases). V was shortened by 8 bases and J by 3 bases, with 11 bases between the two germline ends. Germline CDR1 ENHRY, CDR2 SYGVKD. CDR3 length equals 12 residues. This chain's CDR3 is CAILRDNYEQYF. For the CDR3, the DNA is TGTGCCATCTTGAGGGACAACTACGAGCAGTACTTC.

The rearrangement joins TRBV5-1 to TRBJ2-5; TRBD2 is a possible D gene (5 bases). Germline loops: CDR1 SGHRS, CDR2 YFSETQ. The CDR3 is made up of 14 amino acids. V was shortened by 0 bases and J by 5 bases, with 11 bases between the two germline ends. CDR3 amino acids: CASSLALGVETQYF. CDR3 nucleotides: TGCGCCAGCAGCTTGGCACTGGGAGTGGAGACCCAGTACTTC.

V and J are TRBV11-3 and TRBJ1-1; no clear D. Germline lookup yields CDR1 SGHNT and CDR2 YENEEA. The CDR3 totals 14 residues. The V end was cut by 2 bases, the J end by 1 base, with 8 bases between. The CDR3 sequence is CASSLNFQNTEAFF. The CDR3 coding sequence is TGTGCCAGCAGCTTAAACTTCCAGAACACTGAAGCTTTCTTT. The full variable domain, with the rest looked up from reference TRBV11-3 and TRBJ1-1, is EAGVVQSPRYKIIEKKQPVAFWCNPISGHNTLYWYLQNLGQGPELLIRYENEEAVDDSQLPKDRFSAERLKGVDSTLKIQPAELGDSAVYLCASSLNFQNTEAFFGQGTRLTVV.

The chain carries TRBV6-5 and TRBJ1-1; TRBD1 might be the D (5 bases). The CDR3 runs 13 residues. Germline assignment: CDR1 MNHEY and CDR2 SVGAGI. The V and J ends lost 6 bases and 3 bases respectively, with 11 bases between them. This chain's CDR3 is CASSKPGDTEAFF. The CDR3 DNA is TGTGCCAGCAGCAAGCCGGGGGACACTGAAGCTTTCTTT.

This clone was observed a handful of times. The chain couples TRBV11-2 to TRBJ1-1, with D maybe TRBD1 (5 bases). The CDR3 covers 15 residues. Trimming removed 1 base from V and 5 bases from J, with 14 bases in between. Germline loops: CDR1 SGHAT, CDR2 FQNNGV. CDR3 bases: TGTGCCAGCAGCTTAGTGGGGGGTTTGGGTACTGAAGCTTTCTTT. Translated: CASSLVGGLGTEAFF.

The gene calls are TRBV5-6 and TRBJ1-3; D is unclear. Looked up from germline, CDR1 is SGHDT and CDR2 is YYEEEE. The CDR3 contains 17 residues. Trimming took 4 bases from V and 1 from J, leaving 18 bases between them. For the CDR3, the DNA is TGTGCCAGCAGCCGGCGACTACAGTCGGGGTCTGGAAACACCATATATTTT. Translation gives CASSRRLQSGSGNTIYF. Combining the CDR3 with reference TRBV5-6 and TRBJ1-3 gives the whole variable domain DAGVTQSPTHLIKTRGQQVTLRCSPKSGHDTVSWYQQALGQGPQFIFQYYEEEERQRGNFPDRFSGHQFPNYSSELNVNALLLGDSALYLCASSRRLQSGSGNTIYFGEGSWLTVV.

The CDR3 sequence is CASVRDKGGGYGYTF. The CDR3 DNA reads TGTGCCAGCGTACGGGACAAGGGAGGGGGCTATGGCTACACCTTC. The chain recombines TRBV6-5 with TRBJ1-2; D might be TRBD1 (6 bases). Trimming left V 8 bases short and J 4 bases short, with 20 bases between. Germline V gene sequence: CDR1 MNHEY, CDR2 SVGAGI. This CDR3 is built from 15 residues.

The chain links TRBV5-1 to TRBJ2-1; 12 bases fit TRBD1. Germline lookup yields CDR1 SGHRS and CDR2 YFSETQ. Losses at the gene ends were 4 bases for V and 5 bases for J; bases not matched to a gene: 7. The CDR3 is 16 residues long. Here the CDR3 DNA reads TGCGCCAGCAGCGGGGGTGGGACAGGGGGCAACAATGAGCAGTTCTTC. Its protein is CASSGGGTGGNNEQFF.

The chain uses TRBV6-5 and TRBJ1-4, with 9 bases fitting TRBD1. Trimming removed 6 bases from V and 8 bases from J; junction bases left unmatched: 7. Germline V CDR1 and CDR2: MNHEY, SVGAGI. CDR3 length equals 14 residues. The CDR3 nucleotides are TGTGCCAGCAGGGGACAGGGCCGGGGCGAAAAACTGTTTTTT. It specifies CASRGQGRGEKLFF.

The chain couples TRBV7-2 to TRBJ1-1; D possibly corresponds to TRBD1 (5 bases). Trimming pared 3 bases from V and 0 bases from J, leaving 11 bases between. This CDR3 is 15 amino acids long. CDR1 and CDR2 (germline): SGHTA, FQGNSA. The CDR3 spells CASSFYDSMNTEAFF. CDR3 nucleotide sequence: TGTGCCAGCAGCTTTTACGACAGCATGAACACTGAAGCTTTCTTT.

This clone was found a few times. Other DNA variants within this sample encode the same CDR3. The rearrangement links TRBV5-1 to TRBJ2-5; D unclear. Germline assignment: CDR1 SGHRS and CDR2 YFSETQ. V lost 2 bases, J lost 5 bases, and 4 bases lay in between. This CDR3 comprises 11 residues. CDR3 DNA: TGCGCCAGCAGCTTCGGGGAGACCCAGTACTTC. Translation gives CASSFGETQYF.

This chain uses TRBV6-5 with TRBJ1-1; D remains unclear. Germline V gene data show CDR1 as MNHEY and CDR2 as SVGAGI. Trimming left V 6 bases short and J 1 base short, with 12 bases between. The length of the CDR3 is 14 residues. For the CDR3, the DNA is TGTGCCAGCAGGGGTGAGAGGCCGAACACTGAAGCTTTCTTT. It yields the protein CASRGERPNTEAFF.

The J gene is TRBJ1-6, the V gene TRBV7-2; no clear D gene. CDR3 length: 15 residues. Germline values: CDR1 SGHTA, CDR2 FQGNSA. Between the trimmed V and J ends, which lost 5 bases and 2 bases, there was a span of 10 bases. CDR3 sequence (DNA): TGTGCCAGCAGCGCGAATCCCCCCTATAATTCACCCCTCCACTTT. Translated: CASSANPPYNSPLHF. Drawing the rest from reference TRBV7-2 and TRBJ1-6, the complete variable domain is GAGVSQSPSNKVTEKGKDVELRCDPISGHTALYWYRQSLGQGLEFLIYFQGNSAPDKSGLPSDRFSAERTGGSVSTLTIQRTQQEDSAVYLCASSANPPYNSPLHFGNGTRLTVT.

A single count supports this clone. The V gene is TRBV11-2, the J gene TRBJ2-1; 11 bases line up with TRBD2. J gave up 7 bases and V 4 bases, and 6 bases lay outside the gene matches. Germline V gene data show CDR1 as SGHAT and CDR2 as FQNNGV. This CDR3 has 15 amino acids. CDR3 sequence (DNA): TGTGCCAGCAGCTATAGCGGGGGGGGTGGAAATGAGCAGTTCTTC. This encodes CASSYSGGGGNEQFF.

The V and J genes are TRBV28 and TRBJ2-7, with a possible D match to TRBD2 (6 bases). Germline CDR1 and CDR2: MDHEN and SYDVKM. Trimming took 8 bases from V and 3 from J, leaving 20 bases between them. This CDR3 contains 15 residues. CDR3 residues: CASGLNGQGLYEQYV. CDR3 bases: TGTGCCAGCGGTCTTAACGGGCAGGGACTCTACGAGCAGTACGTC.

The chain combines TRBV2 with TRBJ1-1; 9 nucleotides agree with TRBD1. The junction had 5 bases not matched to a gene; V was cut back by 6 bases and J by 9 bases. Germline assignment: CDR1 SNHLY and CDR2 FYNNEI. There are 12 residues in the CDR3. In nucleotides, the CDR3 is TGTGCCAGCAGGGACAGGGGATACCAAGCTTTCTTT. This sequence encodes CASRDRGYQAFF.

The rearrangement links TRBV27 to TRBJ1-1; no clear D gene. V was pared by 6 bases and J by 5 bases, with 16 bases between. This CDR3 region has 14 residues. CDR1 is MNHEY, CDR2 SMNVEV, per germline (reference sequence). CDR3 sequence reads: CASSPFGRTTEAFF. The CDR3, as DNA: TGTGCCAGCAGCCCGTTCGGGAGAACGACTGAAGCTTTCTTT.

This chain uses TRBV12-5 with TRBJ2-7, with D tentatively TRBD2 (5 bases). CDR1 is LGHNT, CDR2 FRNRAP, per germline. CDR3 length equals 16 residues. V shed 2 bases and J shed 3 bases, with 17 bases lying between them. This CDR3 reads CASGLCGLADNYEQYV. CDR3 in DNA: TGTGCTAGTGGTTTGTGCGGGTTGGCCGACAACTACGAGCAGTACGTC.

V is TRBV7-8 and J is TRBJ1-6; TRBD1 agrees at 7 bases. The CDR3 is made up of 15 amino acids. V shed 5 bases, J shed 10 bases, and the junction held 11 bases outside the gene matches. Germline loops: CDR1 SGHVS, CDR2 FQNEAQ. In DNA form, the CDR3 reads TGTGCCAGCAGCCTAGAGACAGGGCGGGGATCACCCCTCCACTTT. Translated, it gives CASSLETGRGSPLHF.